The rows below give T cell receptor beta chains drawn from one sample of a study of shared clonotypes between healthy human individuals. Clones were read by immunoSEQ multiplex PCR, and TCRdb kept only the in-frame ones, dropping some. The repertoire holds 300,000 to 400,000 clones, with roughly 87% as singletons. The sequencing sample was made of memory CD8+ T cells sorted from blood. The receptors shown here come from a man younger than 30 in good health. Both conserved end residues are part of each CDR3. A D gene is named only where the DNA matches it firmly. Size is omitted from some rows. Given values are once, few, many or a class for expanded clones.

TRBJ2-2 | TRBD1 | TRBV7-6 | few | TGTGCCAGCAGCTTAGTGGACAGGGGGCGCACCGGGGAGCTGTTTTTT | CASSLVDRGRTGELFF
TRBJ2-7 | TRBD1 | TRBV4-1 | NA | TGCGCCAGCAGCCAAGTTTGGGGACAGAGCTACGAGCAGTACTTC | CASSQVWGQSYEQYF
TRBJ1-1 | NA | TRBV5-1 | NA | TGCGCCAGCAGCCCCAGGGTCCGTAGGACTGAAGCTTTCTTT | CASSPRVRRTEAFF
TRBJ2-1 | TRBD2 | TRBV27 | NA | TGTGCCAGCAGTTTCGGGACTAGCGGGTACAATGAGCAGTTCTTC | CASSFGTSGYNEQFF
TRBJ1-1 | NA | TRBV29-1 | NA | TGCAGCGTTGTTGAGAGCAGGGGAGGCCACGCTGAAGCTTTCTTT | CSVVESRGGHAEAFF
TRBJ1-1 | NA | TRBV15 | NA | TGTGCCACCAGCTCAGGGCTGGGAGAAGCTTTCTTT | CATSSGLGEAFF
TRBJ2-7 | NA | TRBV7-2 | NA | TGTGCCAGCAGTTCAGCTAGCGATTTGGGCTACGAGCAGTACTTC | CASSSASDLGYEQYF
TRBJ2-7 | TRBD2 | TRBV6-5 | NA | TGTGCCAGCAGACCTAGCGGGAACTACGAGCAGTACTTC | CASRPSGNYEQYF
TRBJ2-1 | NA | TRBV5-1 | once | TGCGCCAGCAGCTTGAGGCTACTGAGCTCCTACAATGAGCAGTTCTTC | CASSLRLLSSYNEQFF
TRBJ2-7 | NA | TRBV7-3 | few | TGTGCCAGCAGCATAAATCCCAGGGGCGAGCAGTACTTC | CASSINPRGEQYF
TRBJ2-2 | NA | TRBV6-1 | NA | TGTGCCAGTCGGGGCTTTGTGAACGGGGAGCTGTTTTTT | CASRGFVNGELFF
TRBJ1-1 | NA | TRBV19 | once | TGTGCCAGTAGTATAGAGGCAGGGATGAACACTGAAGCTTTCTTT | CASSIEAGMNTEAFF
TRBJ2-2 | NA | TRBV11-3 | once | TGTGCCAGCAGCTTCAGCACCGGGGAGCTGTTTTTT | CASSFSTGELFF
TRBJ1-4 | NA | TRBV2 | NA | TGTGCCAGCATCCGTTCGGGAGATAATGAAAAACTGTTTTTT | CASIRSGDNEKLFF
TRBJ2-3 | NA | TRBV19 | NA | TGTGCCAGTAGTACAGGGACGCTGGATACGCAGTATTTT | CASSTGTLDTQYF
TRBJ2-5 | NA | TRBV7-9 | NA | TGTGCCAGCCGACAAGGGATTGGGGAGACCCAGTACTTC | CASRQGIGETQYF
TRBJ2-2 | NA | TRBV6-6 | NA | TGTGCCAGCAGTTACGGGCCGAACACCGGGGAGCTGTTTTTT | CASSYGPNTGELFF
TRBJ1-2 | TRBD1 | TRBV13 | NA | TGTGCCAGCAGCGAGGGACAGTTAGCTAACTATGGCTACACCTTC | CASSEGQLANYGYTF
TRBJ2-1 | NA | TRBV9 | NA | TGTGCCAGCAGCGTTGGACTTCACAATGAGCAGTTCTTC | CASSVGLHNEQFF
TRBJ2-1 | TRBD2 | TRBV4-1 | NA | TGCGCCAGCAGCCAAGAAGAAACTAGCGGAAGCTCCTACAATGAGCAGTTCTTC | CASSQEETSGSSYNEQFF
TRBJ2-3 | NA | TRBV6-5 | NA | TGTGCCAGCCGGGGCCTCACAGATACGCAGTATTTT | CASRGLTDTQYF
TRBJ2-1 | NA | TRBV29-1 | few | TGCAGCGTTGCCTACTCGATATCTGGGGAGCAGTTCTTC | CSVAYSISGEQFF
TRBJ2-2 | NA | TRBV7-3 | NA | TGTGCCAGCAGCTTGAACACCGGGGAGCTGTTTTTT | CASSLNTGELFF
TRBJ1-6 | NA | TRBV7-4 | NA | TGTGCCAGCACCACCGGGGGGGTGAGGAGCTCCTATAATTCACCCCTCCACTTT | CASTTGGVRSSYNSPLHF
TRBJ2-1 | NA | TRBV6-5 | NA | TGTGCCAGCAGTTACGGGTTGGGCAATGAGCAGTTCTTC | CASSYGLGNEQFF
TRBJ1-1 | NA | TRBV6-1 | NA | TGTGCCAGCAGTGAAGGATTCAGACTCTTGAACACTGAAGCTTTCTTT | CASSEGFRLLNTEAFF
TRBJ1-1 | TRBD1 | TRBV6-1 | NA | TGTGCCAGCAGTGATGGGACAGGTACTGGGAGTGCTAAAGCTTTCTTT | CASSDGTGTGSAKAFF
TRBJ2-3 | NA | TRBV4-3 | NA | TGCGCCAGCAGCCATGTCGCGAACGCCCCTGACACAGATACGCAGTATTTT | CASSHVANAPDTDTQYF
TRBJ2-7 | TRBD2 | TRBV30 | NA | TGTGCCTGGAGTGTAGCTAGCGGGAGGGCCGACGAGCAGTACTTC | CAWSVASGRADEQYF
TRBJ1-2 | NA | TRBV20-1 | NA | TGCAGTGCCAAAGGTTTCTATGGCTACACCTTC | CSAKGFYGYTF
TRBJ1-4 | NA | TRBV9 | NA | TGTGCCAGCAGCGTAGGCGGGAATAATGAAAAACTGTTTTTT | CASSVGGNNEKLFF
TRBJ2-1 | TRBD2 | TRBV4-1 | NA | TGCGCCAGCAGCCTTAGCGGGAGCTCCTACAATGAGCAGTTCTTC | CASSLSGSSYNEQFF
TRBJ1-2 | TRBD1 | TRBV27 | NA | TGTGCCAGCAGTTTTACAGGGGGGAACTATGGCTACACCTTC | CASSFTGGNYGYTF
TRBJ2-7 | NA | TRBV5-1 | NA | TGCGCCAGCAGCTTGGTGGACAGTTCCTACGAGCAGTACTTC | CASSLVDSSYEQYF
TRBJ1-1 | NA | TRBV5-4 | once | TGTGCCAGCAGCTTATCGGTGGCGGGGATTGGTGAAGCTTTCTTT | CASSLSVAGIGEAFF
TRBJ1-3 | NA | TRBV5-4 | NA | TGTGCCAGCAGCAGCAGGACAGCTGGAAACACCATATATTTT | CASSSRTAGNTIYF
TRBJ2-1 | NA | TRBV28 | NA | TGTGCCAGCAGTTTCCAGGGCTCCTACAATGAGCAGTTCTTC | CASSFQGSYNEQFF
TRBJ1-2 | TRBD1 | TRBV5-6 | NA | TGTGCCAGCCATCACCGGGACAGGGTCTATGGCTACACCTTC | CASHHRDRVYGYTF
TRBJ2-5 | TRBD2 | TRBV6-5 | NA | TGTGCCAGCAGTTTGTGGACTAGCGGGACGGGAGAGCAGTACTTC | CASSLWTSGTGEQYF
TRBJ2-4 | TRBD2 | TRBV7-6 | NA | TGTGCCAGCAGCCCAATGGGAACCTTAGGGTCTAGCGGCGGGAACATTCAGTACTTC | CASSPMGTLGSSGGNIQYF
TRBJ2-5 | NA | TRBV6-1 | NA | TGTGCCAGCAGTGAAGCGAGGGATCCGAGAGAGACCCAGTACTTC | CASSEARDPRETQYF
TRBJ2-3 | TRBD2 | TRBV29-1 | NA | TGCAGCGGGACTAGCGGGAGGCAAGATACGCAGTATTTT | CSGTSGRQDTQYF
TRBJ1-1 | NA | TRBV6-6 | few | TGTGCCAGCAGTTACGCAGAGGGACTTGACACTGAAGCTTTCTTT | CASSYAEGLDTEAFF
TRBJ1-1 | NA | TRBV13 | NA | TGTGCCAGCAGCTTACAGGGATCTAACACTGAAGCTTTCTTT | CASSLQGSNTEAFF
TRBJ2-1 | NA | TRBV13 | few | TGTGCCAGCAGCAGACCGCCGGAGGGAGGATGGTACAATGAGCAGTTCTTC | CASSRPPEGGWYNEQFF
TRBJ2-1 | TRBD2 | TRBV7-2 | NA | TGTGCCAGCAGCTTAGGATTAGCGGGAGCCTACAATGAGCAGTTCTTC | CASSLGLAGAYNEQFF
TRBJ1-2 | NA | TRBV2 | NA | TGTGCCAGGAAAGGAGGGATCGATGGCTACACCTTC | CARKGGIDGYTF
TRBJ1-1 | NA | TRBV9 | NA | TGTGCCAGCAGCCCCGGACAGAACACTGAAGCTTTCTTT | CASSPGQNTEAFF
TRBJ2-7 | NA | TRBV5-1 | few | TGCGCCAGCAGCCCCCAGGGGGGATCCTACGAGCAGTACTTC | CASSPQGGSYEQYF